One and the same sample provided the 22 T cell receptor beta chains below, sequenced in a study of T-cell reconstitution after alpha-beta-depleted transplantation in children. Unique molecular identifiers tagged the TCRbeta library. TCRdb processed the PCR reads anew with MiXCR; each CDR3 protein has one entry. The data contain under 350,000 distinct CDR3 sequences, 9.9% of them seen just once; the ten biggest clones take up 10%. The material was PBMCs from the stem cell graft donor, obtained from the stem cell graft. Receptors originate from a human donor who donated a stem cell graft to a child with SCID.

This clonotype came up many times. The CDR3 is CSASQDSATNEKLFF. CDR3 sequence (DNA): TGCAGTGCTAGTCAGGACAGCGCAACTAATGAAAAACTGTTTTTT. The rearrangement links TRBV20-1 to TRBJ1-4; weak D call: TRBD1 (6 bases). Germline V gene lookup returns CDR1 DFQATT and CDR2 SNEGSKA (reference sequence). V shed 3 bases and J shed 0 bases, with 11 bases lying between them. The CDR3 is made up of 15 amino acids.

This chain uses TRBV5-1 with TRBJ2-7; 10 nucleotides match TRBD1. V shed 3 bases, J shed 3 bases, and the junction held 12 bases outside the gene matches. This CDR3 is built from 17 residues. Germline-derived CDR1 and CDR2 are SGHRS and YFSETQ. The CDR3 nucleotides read TGCGCCAGCAGCTCGGAAGGGACAGGGGCCTCAGTCTACGAGCAGTACTTC. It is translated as CASSSEGTGASVYEQYF.

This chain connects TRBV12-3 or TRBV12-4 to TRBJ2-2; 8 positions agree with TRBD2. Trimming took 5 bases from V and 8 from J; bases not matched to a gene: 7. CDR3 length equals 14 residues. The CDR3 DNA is TGTGCCAGCAGTCCGCGGGGGGAGGCTGGGGAGCTGTTTTTT. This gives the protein CASSPRGEAGELFF.

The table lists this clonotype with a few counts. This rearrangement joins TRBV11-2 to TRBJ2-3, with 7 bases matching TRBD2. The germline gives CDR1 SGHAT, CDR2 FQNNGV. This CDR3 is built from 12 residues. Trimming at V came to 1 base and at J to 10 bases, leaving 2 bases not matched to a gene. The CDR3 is CASSLVGRAQYF. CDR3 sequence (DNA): TGTGCCAGCAGCTTAGTAGGGAGGGCGCAGTATTTT. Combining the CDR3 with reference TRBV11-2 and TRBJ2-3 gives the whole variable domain EAGVAQSPRYKIIEKRQSVAFWCNPISGHATLYWYQQILGQGPKLLIQFQNNGVVDDSQLPKDRFSAERLKGVDSTLKIQPAKLEDSAVYLCASSLVGRAQYFGPGTRLTVL.

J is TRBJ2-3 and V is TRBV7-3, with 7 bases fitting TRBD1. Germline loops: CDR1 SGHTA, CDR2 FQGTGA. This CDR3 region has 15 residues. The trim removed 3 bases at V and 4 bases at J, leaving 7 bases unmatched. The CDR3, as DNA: TGTGCCAGCAGCTTGGGACAGCCGGGACCAGATACGCAGTATTTT. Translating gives CASSLGQPGPDTQYF.

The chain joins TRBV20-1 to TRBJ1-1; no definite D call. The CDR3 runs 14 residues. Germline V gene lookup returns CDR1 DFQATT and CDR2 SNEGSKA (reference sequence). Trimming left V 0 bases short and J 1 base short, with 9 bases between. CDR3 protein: CSARDQAPNTEAFF. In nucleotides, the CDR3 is TGCAGTGCTAGAGATCAGGCACCGAACACTGAAGCTTTCTTT.

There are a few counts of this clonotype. The CDR3 DNA reads as TGTGCCAGCAGTCCCACGACAGGGTCGAACACCGGGGAGCTGTTTTTT. Its translation is CASSPTTGSNTGELFF. The chain has TRBV27 and TRBJ2-2; 7 bases line up with TRBD1. The V and J ends lost 5 bases and 0 bases, in that order; junction bases with no gene match: 6. The CDR3 sequence is 16 residues long. The germline V gene encodes CDR1 MNHEY and CDR2 SMNVEV (reference sequence).

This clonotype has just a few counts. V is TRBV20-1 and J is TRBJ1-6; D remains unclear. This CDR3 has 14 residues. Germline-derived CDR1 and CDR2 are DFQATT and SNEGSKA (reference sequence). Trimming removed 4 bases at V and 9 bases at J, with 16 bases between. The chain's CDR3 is CSAILPEGGSPLHF. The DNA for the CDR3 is TGCAGTGCTATTCTTCCCGAAGGAGGTTCACCCCTCCACTTT.

DNA for the CDR3: TGTGCCAGCAGTGAAAGTGGCAGGGTGGGCACAGATACGCAGTATTTT. Protein sequence: CASSESGRVGTDTQYF. This rearrangement joins TRBV2 to TRBJ2-3; D might be TRBD1 (5 bases). Trimming stripped 2 bases from V and 1 base from J, with 13 bases between. From germline, CDR1 is SNHLY and CDR2 FYNNEI. The CDR3 extends over 16 amino acids.

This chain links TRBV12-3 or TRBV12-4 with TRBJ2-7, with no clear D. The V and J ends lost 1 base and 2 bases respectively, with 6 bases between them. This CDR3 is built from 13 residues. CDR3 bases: TGTGCCAGCAGTTTAGACTACCCCTACGAGCAGTACTTC. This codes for CASSLDYPYEQYF.

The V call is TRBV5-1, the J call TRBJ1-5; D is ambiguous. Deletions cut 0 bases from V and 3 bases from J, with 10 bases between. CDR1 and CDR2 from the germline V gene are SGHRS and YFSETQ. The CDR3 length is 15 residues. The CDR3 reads CASSLGQEPNQPQHF. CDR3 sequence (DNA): TGCGCCAGCAGCTTGGGGCAGGAGCCCAATCAGCCCCAGCATTTT.

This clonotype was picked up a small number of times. CDR3 in DNA: TGTGCCAGCAGTTACTCGACTCAGGGCTGGCAAGCTTTCTTT. Protein sequence: CASSYSTQGWQAFF. The chain is built from TRBV6-5 and TRBJ1-1, with D possibly matching TRBD1 (5 bases). V lost 0 bases and J 9 bases, leaving 14 bases between the germline ends. Per germline, CDR1 MNHEY and CDR2 SVGAGI. The CDR3 length is 14 residues.

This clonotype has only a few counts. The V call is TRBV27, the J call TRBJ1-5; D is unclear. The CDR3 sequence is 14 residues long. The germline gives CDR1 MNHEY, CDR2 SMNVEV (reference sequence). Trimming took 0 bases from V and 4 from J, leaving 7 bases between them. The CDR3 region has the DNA TGTGCCAGCAGTTTATCACGGGTTAATCAGCCCCAGCATTTT. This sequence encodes CASSLSRVNQPQHF.

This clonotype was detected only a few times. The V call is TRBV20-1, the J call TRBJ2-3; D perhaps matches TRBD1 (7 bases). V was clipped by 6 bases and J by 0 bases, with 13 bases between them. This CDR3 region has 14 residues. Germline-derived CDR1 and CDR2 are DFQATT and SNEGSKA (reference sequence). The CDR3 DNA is TGCAGTGCCCCAGGGGGGTTTAGCACAGATACGCAGTATTTT. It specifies CSAPGGFSTDTQYF.

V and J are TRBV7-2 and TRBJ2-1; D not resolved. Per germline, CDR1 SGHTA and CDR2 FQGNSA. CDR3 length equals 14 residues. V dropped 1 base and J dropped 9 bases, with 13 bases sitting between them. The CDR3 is CASSLGPPLGEQFF. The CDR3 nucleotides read TGTGCCAGCAGCTTAGGGCCCCCGCTGGGTGAGCAGTTCTTC.

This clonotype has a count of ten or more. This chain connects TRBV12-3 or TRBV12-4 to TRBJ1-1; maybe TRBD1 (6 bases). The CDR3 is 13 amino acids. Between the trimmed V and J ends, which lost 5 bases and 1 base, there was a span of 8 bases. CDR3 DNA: TGTGCCAGCAGTAAACAGGGGAACACTGAAGCTTTCTTT. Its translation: CASSKQGNTEAFF.

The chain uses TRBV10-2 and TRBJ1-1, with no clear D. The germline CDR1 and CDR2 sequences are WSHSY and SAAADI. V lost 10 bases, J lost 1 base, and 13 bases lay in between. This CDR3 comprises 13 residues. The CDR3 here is CATSEQPNTEAFF. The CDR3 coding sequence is TGCGCCACCTCGGAGCAACCGAACACTGAAGCTTTCTTT.

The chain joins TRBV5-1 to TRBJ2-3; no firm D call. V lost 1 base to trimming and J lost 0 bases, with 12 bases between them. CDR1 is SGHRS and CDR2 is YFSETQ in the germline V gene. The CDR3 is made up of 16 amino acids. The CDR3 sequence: CASSLSDASSTDTQYF. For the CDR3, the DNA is TGCGCCAGCAGCTTGTCGGACGCATCTAGCACAGATACGCAGTATTTT.

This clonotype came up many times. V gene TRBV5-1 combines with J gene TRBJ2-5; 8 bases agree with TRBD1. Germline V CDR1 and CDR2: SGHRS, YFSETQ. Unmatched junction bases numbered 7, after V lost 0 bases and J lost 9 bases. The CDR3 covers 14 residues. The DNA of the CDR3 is TGCGCCAGCAGCTTGGACAGGGGGAAGAGACCCCAGTACTTC. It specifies CASSLDRGKRPQYF.

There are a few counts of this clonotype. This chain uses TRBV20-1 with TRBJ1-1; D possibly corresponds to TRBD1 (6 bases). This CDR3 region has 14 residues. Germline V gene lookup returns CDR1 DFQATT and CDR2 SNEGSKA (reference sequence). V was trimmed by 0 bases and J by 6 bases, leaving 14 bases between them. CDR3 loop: CSARELGKGAEAFF. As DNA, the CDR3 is TGCAGTGCTAGAGAGTTGGGGAAGGGGGCTGAAGCTTTCTTT.

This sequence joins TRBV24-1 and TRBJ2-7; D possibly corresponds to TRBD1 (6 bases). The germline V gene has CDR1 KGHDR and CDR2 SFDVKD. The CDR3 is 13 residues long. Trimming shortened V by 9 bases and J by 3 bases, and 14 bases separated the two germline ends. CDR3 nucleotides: TGTGCCACCGGCGACAGGCGGCACTACGAGCAGTACTTC. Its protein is CATGDRRHYEQYF.

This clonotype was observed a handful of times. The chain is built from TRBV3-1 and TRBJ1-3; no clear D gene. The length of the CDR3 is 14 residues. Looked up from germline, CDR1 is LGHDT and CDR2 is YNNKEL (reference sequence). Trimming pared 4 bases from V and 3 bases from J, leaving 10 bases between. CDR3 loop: CASSPTRVGNTIYF. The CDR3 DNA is TGTGCCAGCAGCCCCACGAGGGTTGGAAACACCATATATTTT.